Included here is one T cell receptor beta chain sequence, with context. The data originate from a study of blood T cell repertoires in COVID-19. In the study overall: The United States, Italy and Spain were the sources of the acute and convalescent COVID-19 samples. Nucleic acid was either cDNA or gDNA, and it came from T cells, B-cell-depleted T cells, or PBMCs.

The authors' processing: Amplification with reference gene primers provided the estimates of nucleated cell counts. Produced via immunoSEQ multiplex PCR; TCRdb's table is partial and in-frame only. V and J calls and clone size are as listed in that table; D and trimming were resolved from the DNA. The sample yields under 95,000 clones, roughly 85% seen once. The source of this sequence is a man aged 50-60 years with COVID-19, enrolled during active disease. The specimen was peripheral blood.

The CDR3 sequence: CASSWPLAGGSDTQYF. Here the CDR3 DNA reads TGTGCCAGCAGCTGGCCGTTAGCGGGAGGTTCAGATACGCAGTATTTT. This rearrangement joins TRBV7-9 to TRBJ2-3, with 10 bases matching TRBD2. The V gene end was trimmed by 4 bases and the J gene end by 4 bases; junction bases not matched to a gene: 8. The germline gives CDR1 SEHNR, CDR2 FQNEAQ (reference sequence). There are 16 residues in the CDR3. Combining the CDR3 with reference TRBV7-9 and TRBJ2-3 gives the whole variable domain DTGVSQNPRHKITKRGQNVTFRCDPISEHNRLYWYRQTLGQGPEFLTYFQNEAQLEKSRLLSDRFSAERPKGSFSTLEIQRTEQGDSAMYLCASSWPLAGGSDTQYFGPGTRLTVL.